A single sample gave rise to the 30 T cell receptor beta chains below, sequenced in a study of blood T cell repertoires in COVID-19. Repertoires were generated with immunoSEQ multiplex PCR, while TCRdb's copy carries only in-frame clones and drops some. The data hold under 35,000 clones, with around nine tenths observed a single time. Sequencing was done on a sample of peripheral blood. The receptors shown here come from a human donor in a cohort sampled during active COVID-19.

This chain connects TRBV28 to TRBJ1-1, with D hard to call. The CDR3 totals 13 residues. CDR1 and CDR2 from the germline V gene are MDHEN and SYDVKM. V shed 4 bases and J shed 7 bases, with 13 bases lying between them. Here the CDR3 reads CASSSAPRFEAFF. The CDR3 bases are TGTGCCAGCAGTTCTGCGCCTCGGTTTGAAGCTTTCTTT.

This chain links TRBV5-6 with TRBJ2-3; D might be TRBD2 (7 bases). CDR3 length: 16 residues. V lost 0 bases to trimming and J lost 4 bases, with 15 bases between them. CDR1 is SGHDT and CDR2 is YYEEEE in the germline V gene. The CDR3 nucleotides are TGTGCCAGCAGCTTGGAGGGGGGGAGGTGGGCAGATACGCAGTATTTT. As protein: CASSLEGGRWADTQYF.

CDR3 coding DNA: TGTGCCAGCACCCAGACTAGCCCCTCCTACAATGAGCAGTTCTTC. Translated: CASTQTSPSYNEQFF. The chain carries TRBV27 and TRBJ2-1; 7 bases are shared with TRBD2. The CDR3 length is 15 residues. CDR1 and CDR2 (germline): MNHEY, SMNVEV (reference sequence). V lost 7 bases to trimming and J lost 0 bases; unmatched junction nucleotides: 6.

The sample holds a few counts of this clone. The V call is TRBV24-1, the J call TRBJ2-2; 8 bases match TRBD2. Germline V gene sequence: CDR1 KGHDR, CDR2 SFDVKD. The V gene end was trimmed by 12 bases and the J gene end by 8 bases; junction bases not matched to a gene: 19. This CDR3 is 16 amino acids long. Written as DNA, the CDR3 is TGTGCCGGCCGAAACACCGGGACTAGAGACGGAGGGGAGCTGTTTTTT. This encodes CAGRNTGTRDGGELFF.

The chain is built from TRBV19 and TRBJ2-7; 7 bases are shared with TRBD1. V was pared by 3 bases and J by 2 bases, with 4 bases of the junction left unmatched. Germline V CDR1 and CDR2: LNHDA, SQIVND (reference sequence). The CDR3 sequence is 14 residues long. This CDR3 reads CASSIRQGAYEQYF. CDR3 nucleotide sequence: TGTGCCAGTAGTATTCGGCAGGGGGCCTACGAGCAGTACTTC.

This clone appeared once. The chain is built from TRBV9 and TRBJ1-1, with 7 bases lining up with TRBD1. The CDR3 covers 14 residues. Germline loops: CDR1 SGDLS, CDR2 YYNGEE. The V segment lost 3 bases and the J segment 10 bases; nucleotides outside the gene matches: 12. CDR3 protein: CASSAGQAQSAAFF. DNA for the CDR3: TGTGCCAGCAGCGCCGGACAGGCCCAGTCGGCAGCTTTCTTT.

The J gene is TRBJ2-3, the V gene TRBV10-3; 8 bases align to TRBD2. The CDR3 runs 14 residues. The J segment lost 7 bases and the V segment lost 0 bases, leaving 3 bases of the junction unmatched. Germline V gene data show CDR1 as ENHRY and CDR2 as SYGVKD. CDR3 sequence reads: CAISESGGGNTQYF. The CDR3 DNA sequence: TGTGCCATCAGTGAGTCCGGGGGGGGGAATACGCAGTATTTT.

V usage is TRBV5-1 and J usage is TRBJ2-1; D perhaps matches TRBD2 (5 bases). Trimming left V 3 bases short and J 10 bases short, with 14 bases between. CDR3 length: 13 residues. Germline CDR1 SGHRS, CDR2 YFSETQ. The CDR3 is CASSSLPEAEQFF. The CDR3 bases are TGCGCCAGCAGCTCGCTACCGGAGGCAGAGCAGTTCTTC.

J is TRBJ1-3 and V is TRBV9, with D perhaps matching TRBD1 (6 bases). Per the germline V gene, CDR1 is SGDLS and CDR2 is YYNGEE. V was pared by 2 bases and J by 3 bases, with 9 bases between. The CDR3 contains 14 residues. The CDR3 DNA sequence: TGTGCCAGCAGCGTCGACAGGCTTGGAAACACCATATATTTT. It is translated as CASSVDRLGNTIYF.

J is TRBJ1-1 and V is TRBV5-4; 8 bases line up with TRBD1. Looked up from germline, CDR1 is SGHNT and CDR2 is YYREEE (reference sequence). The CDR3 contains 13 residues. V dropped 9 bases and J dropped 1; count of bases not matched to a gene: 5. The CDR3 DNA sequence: TGTGCCACCGGGGACAGGTCGAACACTGAAGCTTTCTTT. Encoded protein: CATGDRSNTEAFF.

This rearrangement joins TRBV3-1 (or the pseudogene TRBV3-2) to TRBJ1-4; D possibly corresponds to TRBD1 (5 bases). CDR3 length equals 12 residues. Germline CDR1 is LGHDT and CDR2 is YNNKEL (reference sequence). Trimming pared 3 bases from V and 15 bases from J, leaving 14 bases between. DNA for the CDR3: TGTGCCAGCAGCCACCGGGGGGGGGTGGTGTTTTTT. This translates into CASSHRGGVVFF.

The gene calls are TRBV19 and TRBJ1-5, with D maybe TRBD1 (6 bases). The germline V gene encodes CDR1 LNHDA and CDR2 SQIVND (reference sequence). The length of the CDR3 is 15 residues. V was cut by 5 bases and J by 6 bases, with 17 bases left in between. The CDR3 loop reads CASSANRDMSQPQHF. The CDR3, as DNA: TGTGCCAGTAGTGCGAACAGGGATATGAGTCAGCCCCAGCATTTT.

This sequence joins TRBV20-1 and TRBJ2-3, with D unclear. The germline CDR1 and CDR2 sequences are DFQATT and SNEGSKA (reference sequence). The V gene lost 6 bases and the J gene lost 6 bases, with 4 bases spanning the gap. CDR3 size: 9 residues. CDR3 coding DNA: TGCAGTGCCCCTGATACGCAGTATTTT. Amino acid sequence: CSAPDTQYF.

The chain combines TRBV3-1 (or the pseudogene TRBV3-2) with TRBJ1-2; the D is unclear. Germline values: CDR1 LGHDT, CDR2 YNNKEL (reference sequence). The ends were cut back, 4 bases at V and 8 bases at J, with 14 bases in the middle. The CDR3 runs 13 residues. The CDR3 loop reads CASSRDGPSGYTF. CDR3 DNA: TGTGCCAGCAGCCGAGACGGGCCTAGCGGCTACACCTTC.

The CDR3 loop reads CASSLKDPRANTGELFF. CDR3 DNA: TGTGCCAGCAGCTTAAAGGACCCCAGGGCCAACACCGGGGAGCTGTTTTTT. The chain joins TRBV7-3 to TRBJ2-2; weak D call: TRBD1 (5 bases). CDR1 and CDR2 from the germline V gene are SGHTA and FQGTGA. The CDR3 consists of 17 residues. V lost 1 base, J lost 2 bases, and 14 bases lay in between.

As DNA, the CDR3 is TGTGCCAGTAGTATGGCGCAGGGGCAGCCCCAGCATTTT. Its protein is CASSMAQGQPQHF. The chain links TRBV19 to TRBJ1-5; D is possibly TRBD1 (6 bases). Germline V lookup: CDR1 LNHDA, CDR2 SQIVND (reference sequence). V was cut by 3 bases and J by 7 bases, with 10 bases left in between. The CDR3 contains 13 residues.

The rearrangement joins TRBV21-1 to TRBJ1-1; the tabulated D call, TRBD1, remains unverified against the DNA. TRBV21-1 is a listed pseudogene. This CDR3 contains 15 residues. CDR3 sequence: CASSKGGRGNTEAFF. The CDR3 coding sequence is TGTGCCAGCAGCAAAGGGGGCAGGGGGAACACTGAAGCTTTCTTT.

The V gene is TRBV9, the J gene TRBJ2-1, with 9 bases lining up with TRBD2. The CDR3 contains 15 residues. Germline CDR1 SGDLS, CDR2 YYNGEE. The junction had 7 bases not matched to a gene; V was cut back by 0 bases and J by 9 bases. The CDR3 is CASSVDAGGLSEQFF. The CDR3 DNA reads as TGTGCCAGCAGCGTAGACGCGGGGGGGCTTAGTGAGCAGTTCTTC.

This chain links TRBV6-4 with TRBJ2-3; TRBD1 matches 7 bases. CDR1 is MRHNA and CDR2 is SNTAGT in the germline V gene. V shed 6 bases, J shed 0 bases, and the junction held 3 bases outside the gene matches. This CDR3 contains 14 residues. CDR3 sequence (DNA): TGTGCCAGCAGCCAGGGGGATAGCACAGATACGCAGTATTTT. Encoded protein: CASSQGDSTDTQYF.

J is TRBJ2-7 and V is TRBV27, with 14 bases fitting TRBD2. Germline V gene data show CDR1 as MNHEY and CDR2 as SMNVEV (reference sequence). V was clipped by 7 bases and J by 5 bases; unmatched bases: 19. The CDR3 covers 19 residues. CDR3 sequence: CASTSPGLAGGPGQNEQYF. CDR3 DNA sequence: TGTGCCAGCACATCACCCGGACTAGCGGGGGGCCCCGGGCAGAACGAGCAGTACTTC.

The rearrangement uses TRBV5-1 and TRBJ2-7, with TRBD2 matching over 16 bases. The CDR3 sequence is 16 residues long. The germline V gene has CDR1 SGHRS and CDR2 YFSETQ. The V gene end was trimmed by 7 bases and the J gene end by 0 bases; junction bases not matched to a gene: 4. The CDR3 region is CASGTSGGDSSYEQYF. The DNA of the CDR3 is TGCGCCAGCGGGACTAGCGGGGGGGATAGCTCCTACGAGCAGTACTTC. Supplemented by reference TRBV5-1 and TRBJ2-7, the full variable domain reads KAGVTQTPRYLIKTRGQQVTLSCSPISGHRSVSWYQQTPGQGLQFLFEYFSETQRNKGNFPGRFSGRQFSNSRSEMNVSTLELGDSALYLCASGTSGGDSSYEQYFGPGTRLTVT.

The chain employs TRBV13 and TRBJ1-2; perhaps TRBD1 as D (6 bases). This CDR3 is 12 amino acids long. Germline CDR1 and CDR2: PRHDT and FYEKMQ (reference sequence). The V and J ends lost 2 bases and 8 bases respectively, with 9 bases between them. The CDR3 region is CASSLRGGGYTF. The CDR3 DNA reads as TGTGCCAGCAGCTTACGGGGGGGCGGCTACACCTTC.

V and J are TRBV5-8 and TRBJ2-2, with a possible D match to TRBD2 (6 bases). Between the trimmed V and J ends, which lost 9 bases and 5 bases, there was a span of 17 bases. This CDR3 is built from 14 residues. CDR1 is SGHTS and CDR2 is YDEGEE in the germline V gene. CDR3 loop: CAIREQIWTGELFF. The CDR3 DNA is TGTGCCATACGGGAGCAGATCTGGACCGGGGAGCTGTTTTTT.

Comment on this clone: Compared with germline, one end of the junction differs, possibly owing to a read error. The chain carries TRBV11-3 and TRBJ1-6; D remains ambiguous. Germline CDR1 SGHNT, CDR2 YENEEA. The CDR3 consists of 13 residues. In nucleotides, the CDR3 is TGTGCCAGCAGCCGCGTGACTAATTCGCCCCTCCACTTT. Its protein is CASSRVTNSPLHF. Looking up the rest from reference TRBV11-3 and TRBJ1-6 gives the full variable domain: EAGVVQSPRYKIIEKKQPVAFWCNPISGHNTLYWYLQNLGQGPELLIRYENEEAVDDSQLPKDRFSAERLKGVDSTLKIQPAELGDSAVYLCASSRVTNSPLHFGNGTRLTVT.

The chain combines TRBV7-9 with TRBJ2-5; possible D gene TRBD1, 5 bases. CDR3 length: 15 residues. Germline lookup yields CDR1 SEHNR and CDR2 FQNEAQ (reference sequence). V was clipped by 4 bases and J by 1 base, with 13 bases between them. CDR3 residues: CASSSPQGIQETQYF. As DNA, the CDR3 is TGTGCCAGCAGCTCCCCCCAGGGTATCCAAGAGACCCAGTACTTC.

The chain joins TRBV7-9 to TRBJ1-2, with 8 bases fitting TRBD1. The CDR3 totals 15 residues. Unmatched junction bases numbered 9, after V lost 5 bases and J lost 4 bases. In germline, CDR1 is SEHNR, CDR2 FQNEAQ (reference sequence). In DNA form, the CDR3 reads TGTGCCAGCAGCGCTGGACAGGGTGGGATCTATGGCTACACCTTC. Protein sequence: CASSAGQGGIYGYTF.

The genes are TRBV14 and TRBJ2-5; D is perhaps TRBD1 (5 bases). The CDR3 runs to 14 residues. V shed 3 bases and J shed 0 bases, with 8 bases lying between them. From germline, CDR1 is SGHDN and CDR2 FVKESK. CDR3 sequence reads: CASSQTEYQETQYF. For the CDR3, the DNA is TGTGCCAGCAGCCAGACAGAGTACCAAGAGACCCAGTACTTC.

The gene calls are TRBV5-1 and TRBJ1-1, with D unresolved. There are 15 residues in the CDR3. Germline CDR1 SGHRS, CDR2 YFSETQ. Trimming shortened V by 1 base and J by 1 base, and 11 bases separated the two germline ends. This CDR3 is CASSLSGMGNTEAFF. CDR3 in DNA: TGCGCCAGCAGCTTGTCCGGGATGGGGAACACTGAAGCTTTCTTT. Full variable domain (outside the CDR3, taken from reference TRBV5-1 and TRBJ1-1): KAGVTQTPRYLIKTRGQQVTLSCSPISGHRSVSWYQQTPGQGLQFLFEYFSETQRNKGNFPGRFSGRQFSNSRSEMNVSTLELGDSALYLCASSLSGMGNTEAFFGQGTRLTVV.

The CDR3 sequence: CATSGSSYNSPLHF. CDR3 coding DNA: TGTGCCACCTCGGGGAGCTCCTATAATTCACCCCTCCACTTT. The chain is built from TRBV15 and TRBJ1-6, with no clear D. Germline V lookup: CDR1 LNHNV, CDR2 YYDKDF (reference sequence). The CDR3 runs 14 residues. Trimming stripped 8 bases from V and 0 bases from J, with 8 bases between.

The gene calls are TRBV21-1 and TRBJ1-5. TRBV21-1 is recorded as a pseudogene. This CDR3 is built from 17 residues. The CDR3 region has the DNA TGTGCCAGCAGCAAAGGAGGACCGGGACTTCACAATCAGCCCCAGCATTTT. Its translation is CASSKGGPGLHNQPQHF.